Sequencing of this TCR beta chain was carried out in a study of identical twins. The study's findings and limits: Cord blood's abundant beta clonotypes had fewer insertions, unlike memory repertoires. Twins shared out-of-frame alpha sequences with excess low generation probability.

Template switching supplied a universal primer site; unique molecular identifiers were carried on the cDNA. MiXCR, run by TCRdb on the 5' RACE reads, gives a single entry per CDR3 protein. The sample lists some 1,600,000 distinct CDR3 sequences, about 32% occurring once. Germline CDR1 reads MGHRA; CDR2 reads YSYEKL. This CDR3 comprises 16 residues. On this clonotype itself: Its antigen remains unknown. A junction boundary mismatches the germline segment, possibly from a read error.

The receptor comes from a newborn girl in good health. The chain has TRBV4-1 and TRBJ2-1; D is possibly TRBD1 (5 bases). Sequencing was done on a sample of cord blood. The CDR3 sequence is CASSQDILARGNEQFF. DNA for the CDR3: TGCGCCAGTAGCCAAGATATACTTGCTAGGGGCAATGAGCAGTTCTTC.